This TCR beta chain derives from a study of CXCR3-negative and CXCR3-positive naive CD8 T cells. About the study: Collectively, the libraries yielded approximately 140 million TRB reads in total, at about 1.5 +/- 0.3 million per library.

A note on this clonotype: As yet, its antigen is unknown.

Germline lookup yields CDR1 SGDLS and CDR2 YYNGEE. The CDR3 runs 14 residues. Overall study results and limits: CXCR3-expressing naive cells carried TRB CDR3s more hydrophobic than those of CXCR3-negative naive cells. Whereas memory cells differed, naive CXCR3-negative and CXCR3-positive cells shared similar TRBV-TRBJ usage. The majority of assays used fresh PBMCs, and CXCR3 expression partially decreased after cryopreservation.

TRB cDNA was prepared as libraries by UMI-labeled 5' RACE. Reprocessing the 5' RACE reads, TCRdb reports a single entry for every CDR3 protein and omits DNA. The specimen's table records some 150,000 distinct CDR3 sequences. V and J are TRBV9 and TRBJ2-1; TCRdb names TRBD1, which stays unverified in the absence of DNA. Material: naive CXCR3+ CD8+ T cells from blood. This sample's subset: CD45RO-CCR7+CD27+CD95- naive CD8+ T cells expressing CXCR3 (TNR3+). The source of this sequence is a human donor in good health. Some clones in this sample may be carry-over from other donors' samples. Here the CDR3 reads CASTSGDTYNEQFF.